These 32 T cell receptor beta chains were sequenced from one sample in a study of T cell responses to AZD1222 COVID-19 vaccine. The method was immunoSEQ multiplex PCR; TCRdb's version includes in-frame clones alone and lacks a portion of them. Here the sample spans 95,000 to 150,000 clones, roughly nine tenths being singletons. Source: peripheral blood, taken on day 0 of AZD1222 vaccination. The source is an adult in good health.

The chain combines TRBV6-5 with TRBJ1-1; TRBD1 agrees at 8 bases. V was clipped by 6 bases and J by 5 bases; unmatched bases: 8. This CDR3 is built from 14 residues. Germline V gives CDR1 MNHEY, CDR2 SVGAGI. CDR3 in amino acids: CASSPAGGLTEAFF. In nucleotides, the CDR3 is TGTGCCAGCAGCCCCGCAGGGGGCCTTACTGAAGCTTTCTTT.

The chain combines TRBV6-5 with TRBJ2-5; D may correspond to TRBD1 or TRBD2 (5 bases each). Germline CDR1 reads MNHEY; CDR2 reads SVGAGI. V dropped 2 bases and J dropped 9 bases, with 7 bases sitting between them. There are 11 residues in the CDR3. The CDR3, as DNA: TGTGCCAGCAGTTACCGAGGGGCCCAGTACTTC. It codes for CASSYRGAQYF.

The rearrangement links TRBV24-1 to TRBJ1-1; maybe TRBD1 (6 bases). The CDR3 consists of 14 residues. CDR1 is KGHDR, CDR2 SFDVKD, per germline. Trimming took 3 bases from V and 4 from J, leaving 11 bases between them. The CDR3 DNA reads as TGTGCCACCAGTGATGGGCAGGGGTTCACTGAAGCTTTCTTT. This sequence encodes CATSDGQGFTEAFF.

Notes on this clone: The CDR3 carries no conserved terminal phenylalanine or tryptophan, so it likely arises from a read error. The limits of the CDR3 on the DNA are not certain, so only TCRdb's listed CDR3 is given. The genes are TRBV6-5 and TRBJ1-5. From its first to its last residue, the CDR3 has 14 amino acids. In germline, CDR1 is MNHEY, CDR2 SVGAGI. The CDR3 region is CASSTEAGRGMNHM.

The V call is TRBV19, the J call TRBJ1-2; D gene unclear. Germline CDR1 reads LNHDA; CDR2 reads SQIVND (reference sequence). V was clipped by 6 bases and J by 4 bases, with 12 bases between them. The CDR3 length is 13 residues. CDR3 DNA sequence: TGTGCCAGTAGGGCAGCCGATCGCTATGGCTACACCTTC. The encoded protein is CASRAADRYGYTF.

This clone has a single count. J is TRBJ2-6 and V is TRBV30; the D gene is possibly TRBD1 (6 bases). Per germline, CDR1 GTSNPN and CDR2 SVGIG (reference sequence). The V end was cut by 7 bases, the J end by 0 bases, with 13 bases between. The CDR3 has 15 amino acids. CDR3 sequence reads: CAYRTVGSGANVLTF. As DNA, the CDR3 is TGTGCCTACAGGACAGTGGGCTCTGGGGCCAACGTCCTGACTTTC.

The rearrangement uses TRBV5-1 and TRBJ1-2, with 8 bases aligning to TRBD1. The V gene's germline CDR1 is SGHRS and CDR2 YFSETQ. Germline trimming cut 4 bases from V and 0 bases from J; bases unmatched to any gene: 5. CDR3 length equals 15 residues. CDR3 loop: CASSLMTGANYGYTF. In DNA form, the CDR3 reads TGCGCCAGCAGCCTCATGACAGGGGCTAACTATGGCTACACCTTC.

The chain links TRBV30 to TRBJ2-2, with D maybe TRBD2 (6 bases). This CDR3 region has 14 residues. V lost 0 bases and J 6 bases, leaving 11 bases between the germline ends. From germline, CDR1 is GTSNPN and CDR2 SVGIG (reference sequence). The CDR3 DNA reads TGTGCCTGGAGTGTCGGGGGATACGCCGGGGAGCTGTTTTTT. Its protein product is CAWSVGGYAGELFF.

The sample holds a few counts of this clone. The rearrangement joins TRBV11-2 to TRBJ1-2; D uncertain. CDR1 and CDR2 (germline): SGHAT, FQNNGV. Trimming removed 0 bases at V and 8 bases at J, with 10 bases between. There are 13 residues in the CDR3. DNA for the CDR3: TGTGCCAGCAGCTTAGATGGACGGGTCGGCTACACCTTC. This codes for CASSLDGRVGYTF.

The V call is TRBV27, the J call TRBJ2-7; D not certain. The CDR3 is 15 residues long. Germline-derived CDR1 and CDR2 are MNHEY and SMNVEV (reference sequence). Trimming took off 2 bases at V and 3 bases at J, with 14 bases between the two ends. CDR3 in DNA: TGTGCCAGCAGTTTAAAAGGCCTACAATACTACGAGCAGTACTTC. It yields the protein CASSLKGLQYYEQYF.

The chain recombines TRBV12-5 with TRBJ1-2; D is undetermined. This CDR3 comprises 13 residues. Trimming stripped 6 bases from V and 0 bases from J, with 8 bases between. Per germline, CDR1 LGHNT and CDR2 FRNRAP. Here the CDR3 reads CASGLKANYGYTF. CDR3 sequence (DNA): TGTGCTAGTGGACTTAAAGCTAACTATGGCTACACCTTC.

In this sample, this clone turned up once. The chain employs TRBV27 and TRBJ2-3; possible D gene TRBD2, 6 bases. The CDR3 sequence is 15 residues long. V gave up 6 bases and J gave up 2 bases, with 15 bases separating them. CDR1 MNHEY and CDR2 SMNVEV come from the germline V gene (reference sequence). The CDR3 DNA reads TGTGCCAGCAGGCCTATAGCGGAACCCACAGATACGCAGTATTTT. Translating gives CASRPIAEPTDTQYF.

The CDR3 protein is CASSVGQDQPQHF. The CDR3 DNA follows: TGTGCCAGCAGTGTTGGACAGGATCAGCCCCAGCATTTT. This chain uses TRBV2 with TRBJ1-5, with 7 nucleotides matching TRBD1. Germline V gene sequence: CDR1 SNHLY, CDR2 FYNNEI. The CDR3 runs 13 residues. Trimming removed 4 bases from V and 5 bases from J; junction bases left unmatched: 2.

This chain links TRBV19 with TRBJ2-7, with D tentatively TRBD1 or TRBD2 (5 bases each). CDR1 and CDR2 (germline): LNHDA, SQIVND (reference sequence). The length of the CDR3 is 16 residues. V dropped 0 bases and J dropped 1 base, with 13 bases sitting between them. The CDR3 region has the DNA TGTGCCAGTAGTATAGATTTTGGGACGCCTTCCTACGAGCAGTACTTC. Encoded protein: CASSIDFGTPSYEQYF. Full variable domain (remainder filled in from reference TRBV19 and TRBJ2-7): DGGITQSPKYLFRKEGQNVTLSCEQNLNHDAMYWYRQDPGQGLRLIYYSQIVNDFQKGDIAEGYSVSREKKESFPLTVTSAQKNPTAFYLCASSIDFGTPSYEQYFGPGTRLTVT.

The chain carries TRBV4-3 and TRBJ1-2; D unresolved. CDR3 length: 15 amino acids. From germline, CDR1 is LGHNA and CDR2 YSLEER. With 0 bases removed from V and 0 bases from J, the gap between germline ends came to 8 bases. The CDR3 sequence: CASSQDWAANYGYTF. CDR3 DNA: TGCGCCAGCAGCCAAGATTGGGCGGCTAACTATGGCTACACCTTC.

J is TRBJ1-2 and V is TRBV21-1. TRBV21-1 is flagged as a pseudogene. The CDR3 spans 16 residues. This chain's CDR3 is CASSPQEIRDGYGYTF. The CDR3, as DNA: TGTGCCAGCAGCCCCCAGGAGATAAGGGACGGCTATGGCTACACCTTC.

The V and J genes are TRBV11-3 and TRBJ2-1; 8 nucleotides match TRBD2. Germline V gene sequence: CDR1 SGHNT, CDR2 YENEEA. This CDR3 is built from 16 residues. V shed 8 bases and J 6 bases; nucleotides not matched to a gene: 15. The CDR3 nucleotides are TGTGCCAGCCATCTTGGGCTTGGACTAGCAAGCAATGAGCAGTTCTTC. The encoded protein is CASHLGLGLASNEQFF.

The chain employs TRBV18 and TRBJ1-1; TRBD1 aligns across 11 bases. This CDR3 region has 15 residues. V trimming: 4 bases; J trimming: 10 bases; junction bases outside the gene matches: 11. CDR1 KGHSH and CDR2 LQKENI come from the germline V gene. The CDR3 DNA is TGTGCCAGCTCACTGCCGGGACAGGGGGGTGGTAGAGCTTTCTTT. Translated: CASSLPGQGGGRAFF.

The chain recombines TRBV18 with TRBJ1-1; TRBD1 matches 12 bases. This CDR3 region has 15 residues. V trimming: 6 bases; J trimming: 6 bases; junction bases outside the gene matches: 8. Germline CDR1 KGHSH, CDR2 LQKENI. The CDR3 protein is CASSQIGTGGSEAFF. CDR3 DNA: TGTGCCAGCTCCCAAATCGGGACAGGGGGCTCTGAAGCTTTCTTT.

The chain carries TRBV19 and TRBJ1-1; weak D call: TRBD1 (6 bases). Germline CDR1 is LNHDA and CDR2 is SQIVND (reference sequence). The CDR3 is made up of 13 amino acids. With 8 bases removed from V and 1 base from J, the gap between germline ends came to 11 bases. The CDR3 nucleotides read TGTGCCAGTGCCGGGGGCGGGAACACTGAAGCTTTCTTT. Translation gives CASAGGGNTEAFF.

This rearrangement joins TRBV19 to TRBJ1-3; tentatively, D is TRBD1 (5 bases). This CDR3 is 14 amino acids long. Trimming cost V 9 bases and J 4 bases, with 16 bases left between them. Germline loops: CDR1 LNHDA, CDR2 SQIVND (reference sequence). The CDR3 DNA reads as TGTGCCAGCCGTTTGGGGGAGTCCGGAAACACCATATATTTT. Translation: CASRLGESGNTIYF.

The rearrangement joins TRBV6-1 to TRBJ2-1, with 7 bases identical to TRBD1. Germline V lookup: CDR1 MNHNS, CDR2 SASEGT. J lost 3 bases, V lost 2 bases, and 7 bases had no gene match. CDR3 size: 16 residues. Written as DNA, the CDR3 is TGTGCCAGCAGTGAAACCGAGACAGGGATCTACAATGAGCAGTTCTTC. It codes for CASSETETGIYNEQFF.

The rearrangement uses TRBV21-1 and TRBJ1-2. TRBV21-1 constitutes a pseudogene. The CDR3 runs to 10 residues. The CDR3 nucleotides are TGTGCCAGCCCACGGGCAGGTGGTGACTTC. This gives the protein CASPRAGGDF.

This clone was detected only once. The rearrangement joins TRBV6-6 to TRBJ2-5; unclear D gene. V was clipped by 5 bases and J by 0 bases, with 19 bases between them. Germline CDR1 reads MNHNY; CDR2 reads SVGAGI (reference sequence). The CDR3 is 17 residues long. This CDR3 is CASSRLRQRPYQETQYF. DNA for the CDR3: TGTGCCAGCAGTCGCCTACGGCAAAGGCCCTACCAAGAGACCCAGTACTTC.

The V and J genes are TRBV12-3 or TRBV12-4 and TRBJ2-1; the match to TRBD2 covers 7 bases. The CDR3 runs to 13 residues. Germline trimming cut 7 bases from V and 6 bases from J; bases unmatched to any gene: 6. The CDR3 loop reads CASKLASGNEQFF. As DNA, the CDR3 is TGTGCCAGCAAACTAGCGTCCGGCAATGAGCAGTTCTTC.

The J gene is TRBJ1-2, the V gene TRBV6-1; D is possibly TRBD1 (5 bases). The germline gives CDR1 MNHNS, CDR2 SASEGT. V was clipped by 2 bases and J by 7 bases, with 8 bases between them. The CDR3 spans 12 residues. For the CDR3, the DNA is TGTGCCAGCAGTGAAATCAGGGCTGGCTACACCTTC. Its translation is CASSEIRAGYTF.

Here the CDR3 DNA reads TGTGCCAGCACGTACAGGGACGGCTACACCTTC. Its translation: CASTYRDGYTF. The genes are TRBV6-6 and TRBJ1-2; D may be TRBD1 (6 bases). This CDR3 contains 11 residues. Looked up from germline, CDR1 is MNHNY and CDR2 is SVGAGI (reference sequence). Deletions cut 7 bases from V and 8 bases from J, with 11 bases between.

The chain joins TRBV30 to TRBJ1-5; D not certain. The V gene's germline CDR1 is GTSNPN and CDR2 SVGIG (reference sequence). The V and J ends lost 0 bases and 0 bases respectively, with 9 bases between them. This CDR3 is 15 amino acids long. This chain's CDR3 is CAWSVGGYSNQPQHF. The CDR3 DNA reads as TGTGCCTGGAGTGTTGGAGGTTATAGCAATCAGCCCCAGCATTTT.

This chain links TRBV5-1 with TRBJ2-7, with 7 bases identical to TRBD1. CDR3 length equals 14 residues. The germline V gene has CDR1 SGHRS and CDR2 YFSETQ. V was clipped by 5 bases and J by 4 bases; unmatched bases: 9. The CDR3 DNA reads TGCGCCAGCAGGGGACAGCCGAACGGTTACGAGCAGTACTTC. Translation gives CASRGQPNGYEQYF.

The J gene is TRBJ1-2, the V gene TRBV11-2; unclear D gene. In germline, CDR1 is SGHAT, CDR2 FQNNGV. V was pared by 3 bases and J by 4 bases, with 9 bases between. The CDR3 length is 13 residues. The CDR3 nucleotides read TGTGCCAGCAGCTTGGAACGAAGCTATGGCTACACCTTC. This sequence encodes CASSLERSYGYTF.

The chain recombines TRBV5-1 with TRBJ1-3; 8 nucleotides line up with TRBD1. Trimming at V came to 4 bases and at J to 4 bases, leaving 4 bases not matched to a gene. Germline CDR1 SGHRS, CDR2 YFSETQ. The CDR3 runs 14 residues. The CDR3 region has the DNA TGCGCCAGCAGCCCCAGGGGGCGCGGAAACACCATATATTTT. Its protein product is CASSPRGRGNTIYF.

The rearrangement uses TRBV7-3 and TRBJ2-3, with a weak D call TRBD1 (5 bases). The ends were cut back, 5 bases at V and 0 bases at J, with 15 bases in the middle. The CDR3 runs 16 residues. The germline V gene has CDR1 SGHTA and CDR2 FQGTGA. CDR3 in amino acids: CASSPLDAGSTDTQYF. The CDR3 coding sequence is TGTGCCAGCAGCCCCCTGGATGCAGGGAGCACAGATACGCAGTATTTT.